The next 17 T cell receptor beta chains were all read from a single sample in a study of T cells in Graves' hyperthyroidism and ophthalmopathy. RNA transcripts provided the source from which TCR beta CDR3 regions were amplified. The HTBI set primed first-round TCR CDR3 RT-PCR. TCRdb passed the multiplex PCR reads through MiXCR, listing each CDR3 protein once. The sample includes 300,000 to 450,000 distinct CDR3 sequences, about 13% seen only once; the top ten take 9.2%. Material for sequencing was blood. These receptors were taken from a woman aged 18-35 years with Graves' hyperthyroidism.

This chain connects TRBV9 to TRBJ2-3, with D maybe TRBD2 (5 bases). From germline, CDR1 is SGDLS and CDR2 YYNGEE. The CDR3 loop spans 14 amino acids. V lost 0 bases and J 3 bases, leaving 8 bases between the germline ends. The CDR3 nucleotides are TGTGCCAGCAGCGTAGAAGCGGTAACAGATACGCAGTATTTT. Translation gives CASSVEAVTDTQYF. Using reference TRBV9 and TRBJ2-3 for the parts outside the CDR3, the full variable domain is DSGVTQTPKHLITATGQRVTLRCSPRSGDLSVYWYQQSLDQGLQFLIQYYNGEERAKGNILERFSAQQFPDLHSELNLSSLELGDSALYFCASSVEAVTDTQYFGPGTRLTVL.

This clonotype occurred many times. This chain joins TRBV5-1 and TRBJ2-5; D gene unclear. CDR3 size: 18 residues. Trimming stripped 0 bases from V and 4 bases from J, with 22 bases between. Germline CDR1 SGHRS, CDR2 YFSETQ. In DNA, the CDR3 is TGCGCCAGCAGCTTGGAGGCCGGGTGGAACCTCGCGACAGAGACCCAGTACTTC. It yields the protein CASSLEAGWNLATETQYF.

This clonotype was seen many times. V and J are TRBV3-1 and TRBJ1-6; no clear D gene. Deletions cut 0 bases from V and 7 bases from J, with 13 bases between. CDR1 is LGHDT and CDR2 is YNNKEL in the germline V gene (reference sequence). The CDR3 covers 16 residues. This CDR3 is CASSQDSNFGNSPLHF. The DNA for the CDR3 is TGTGCCAGCAGCCAAGACAGTAACTTTGGGAATTCACCCCTCCACTTT. Full variable domain (outside the CDR3, taken from reference TRBV3-1 and TRBJ1-6): DTAVSQTPKYLVTQMGNDKSIKCEQNLGHDTMYWYKQDSKKFLKIMFSYNNKELIINETVPNRFSPKSPDKAHLNLHINSLELGDSAVYFCASSQDSNFGNSPLHFGNGTRLTVT.

The genes are TRBV4-3 and TRBJ2-1, with 12 bases aligning to TRBD2. Germline CDR1 is LGHNA and CDR2 is YSLEER. With 1 base clipped from V and 5 bases from J, the junction kept 6 bases outside the gene matches. The CDR3 extends over 17 amino acids. In nucleotides, the CDR3 is TGCGCCAGCAGCCAAGTCCCGCTAGCGGGAGGGAACAATGAGCAGTTCTTC. Encoded protein: CASSQVPLAGGNNEQFF.

This clonotype has ten or more counts. This chain links TRBV15 with TRBJ2-7; 7 nucleotides line up with TRBD2. The germline V gene has CDR1 LNHNV and CDR2 YYDKDF (reference sequence). V dropped 5 bases and J dropped 4; count of bases not matched to a gene: 20. The CDR3 totals 18 residues. The CDR3 spells CATSPLSIGGRIVYEQYF. CDR3 nucleotide sequence: TGTGCCACCAGCCCCCTATCAATCGGGGGGAGAATCGTTTACGAGCAGTACTTC.

This clonotype is a singleton in its sample. This may come from a read error, since a much larger clone is one base off. The V gene is TRBV10-3, the J gene TRBJ2-1; 10 bases line up with TRBD2. J lost 3 bases, V lost 11 bases, and 13 bases had no gene match. Germline CDR1 and CDR2: ENHRY and SYGVKD. This CDR3 region has 16 residues. Here the CDR3 reads CAVTDGTSGNYNEQFF. CDR3 DNA: TGTGCCGTCACCGATGGCACTAGCGGGAACTACAATGAGCAGTTCTTC.

This clonotype has a count of ten or more. The chain combines TRBV6-1 with TRBJ1-1; maybe TRBD1 (5 bases). This CDR3 region has 14 residues. Between the trimmed V and J ends, which lost 8 bases and 5 bases, there was a span of 18 bases. Germline lookup yields CDR1 MNHNS and CDR2 SASEGT. The CDR3 sequence is CASGDPGLGTEAFF. The DNA for the CDR3 is TGTGCCAGCGGGGACCCAGGGTTGGGTACTGAAGCTTTCTTT.

This clonotype was found many times. V and J are TRBV20-1 and TRBJ2-1, with D perhaps TRBD1 (6 bases). The CDR3 runs 14 residues. With 6 bases removed from V and 6 bases from J, the gap between germline ends came to 18 bases. Germline assignment: CDR1 DFQATT and CDR2 SNEGSKA (reference sequence). In DNA form, the CDR3 reads TGCAGTGCACAAGCCGGGACAACTGCCAATGAGCAGTTCTTC. Translating it yields CSAQAGTTANEQFF.

This clonotype appeared a few times. The V and J genes are TRBV20-1 and TRBJ1-1, with no clear D. V was pared by 2 bases and J by 1 base, with 8 bases between. This CDR3 spans 13 amino acids. Germline V gene data show CDR1 as DFQATT and CDR2 as SNEGSKA (reference sequence). The CDR3 protein is CSARSGRNTEAFF. CDR3 DNA sequence: TGCAGTGCTAGATCGGGTAGGAACACTGAAGCTTTCTTT.

This clonotype was detected ten times or more. The chain carries TRBV11-1 and TRBJ2-7; the D gene is possibly TRBD1 (5 bases). Germline V gene sequence: CDR1 SGHAT, CDR2 FQDESV (reference sequence). The CDR3 extends over 13 amino acids. V gave up 5 bases and J gave up 3 bases, with 11 bases separating them. This CDR3 reads CASSRRGFYEQYF. The CDR3 DNA is TGTGCCAGCAGCCGAAGGGGCTTCTACGAGCAGTACTTC.

The rearrangement uses TRBV20-1 and TRBJ2-5; the match to TRBD2 covers 11 bases. This CDR3 comprises 16 residues. Germline CDR1 and CDR2: DFQATT and SNEGSKA (reference sequence). The junction had 10 bases not matched to a gene; V was cut back by 7 bases and J by 0 bases. In DNA, the CDR3 is TGCAGTGGTCCCCCTAGCGGGAGGCCCTACCAAGAGACCCAGTACTTC. Its translation is CSGPPSGRPYQETQYF.

This clonotype was observed many times. This chain connects TRBV5-1 to TRBJ2-7; tentatively, D is TRBD2 (6 bases). V lost 1 base and J 0 bases, leaving 8 bases between the germline ends. The CDR3 spans 14 residues. Germline CDR1 and CDR2: SGHRS and YFSETQ. In nucleotides, the CDR3 is TGCGCCAGCAGCTTGATCGGGGGCTCCTACGAGCAGTACTTC. Protein sequence: CASSLIGGSYEQYF.

This clonotype was observed many times. The rearrangement links TRBV11-3 to TRBJ2-1; TRBD2 agrees at 9 bases. The CDR3 is 16 residues long. J lost 6 bases, V lost 0 bases, and 6 bases had no gene match. Looked up from germline, CDR1 is SGHNT and CDR2 is YENEEA. This CDR3 reads CASSLDGRGGSNEQFF. As DNA, the CDR3 is TGTGCCAGCAGCTTAGATGGGCGGGGGGGCTCCAATGAGCAGTTCTTC.

The table lists this clonotype with many counts. The rearrangement uses TRBV6-2 or TRBV6-3 and TRBJ2-1, with 9 nucleotides matching TRBD1. The germline gives CDR1 MNHEY, CDR2 SVGEGT. CDR3 length: 16 amino acids. With 5 bases clipped from V and 5 bases from J, the junction kept 10 bases outside the gene matches. The CDR3 is CASSPTQGAMDNEQFF. The CDR3 DNA sequence: TGTGCCAGCAGTCCTACACAGGGGGCAATGGACAATGAGCAGTTCTTC.

The V and J genes are TRBV3-1 and TRBJ1-6; D gene unclear. Germline V CDR1 and CDR2: LGHDT, YNNKEL (reference sequence). V lost 5 bases to trimming and J lost 5 bases, with 13 bases between them. The CDR3 extends over 15 amino acids. CDR3 region: CASSSRRTDNSPLHF. DNA for the CDR3: TGTGCCAGCAGCTCCCGCCGGACCGATAATTCACCCCTCCACTTT.

This clonotype was observed at least ten times. This chain connects TRBV2 to TRBJ2-6; D uncertain. The CDR3 spans 14 residues. V dropped 4 bases and J dropped 4 bases, with 8 bases sitting between them. CDR1 is SNHLY, CDR2 FYNNEI, per germline. CDR3 loop: CASSAVDGANVLTF. The DNA for the CDR3 is TGTGCCAGCAGTGCGGTAGACGGGGCCAACGTCCTGACTTTC.

This clonotype was picked up many times. The chain recombines TRBV10-3 with TRBJ2-1, with 10 bases matching TRBD2. The germline gives CDR1 ENHRY, CDR2 SYGVKD. After removal of 6 bases from V and 1 base from J, the junction contained 21 bases not matched to a gene. This CDR3 has 21 amino acids. CDR3 loop: CAIREHSGTGKAGGSYNEQFF. CDR3 DNA sequence: TGTGCCATCAGGGAACATTCCGGGACAGGTAAAGCGGGAGGGTCCTACAATGAGCAGTTCTTC.